Reported below is one T cell receptor beta chain. Germline loops: CDR1 SSHAT, CDR2 FNYEAQ (reference sequence). Trimming removed 2 bases from V and 1 base from J, with 5 bases in between. The CDR3 has 13 amino acids. This sample is drawn from a study of cytomegalovirus exposure and HLA in healthy donors. Primers for the PCR totalled 60 Vbeta and 13 Jbeta. Clones were read by immunoSEQ multiplex PCR, and TCRdb kept only the in-frame ones, dropping some. The sample carries approximately 60,000 clones, roughly 84% recorded once. This TCR derives from a man under 40 in good health and CMV-seronegative. The genes are TRBV7-7 and TRBJ1-1; D is ambiguous. Material for sequencing was PBMCs. For the CDR3, the DNA is TGTGCCAGCAGCTTAACGGGGAACACTGAAGCTTTCTTT. This gives the protein CASSLTGNTEAFF.